The 3 T cell receptor beta chains below come from one sample, sequenced in a study of beta chain features in type 1 diabetes. Notes on the study in general: All four CD4+ subsets of Type 1 diabetes patients contained TCRB CDR3s that were moderately but significantly shorter.

Their target antigens are unknown. The sequenced template was cDNA made from the entire isolated RNA. TCRdb's table, derived via immunoSEQ multiplex PCR, lists solely in-frame clones and lacks some. The top ten clones hold over 0.008% of a sample with 350,000 to 450,000 clones, around 13% of them seen once. Sequencing used naive CD4+ T cells from blood. The origin of the receptors is a woman in her late teens or twenties with type 1 diabetes.

The V gene is TRBV5-4, the J gene TRBJ2-3, with D tentatively TRBD2 (6 bases). The CDR3 runs to 14 residues. Per germline, CDR1 SGHNT and CDR2 YYREEE (reference sequence). Trimming stripped 3 bases from V and 2 bases from J, with 10 bases between. The CDR3 loop reads CASSSAGNTDTQYF. The CDR3 DNA is TGTGCCAGCAGCTCCGCGGGGAACACAGATACGCAGTATTTT. The complete variable domain, with remaining parts taken from reference TRBV5-4 and TRBJ2-3, reads ETGVTQSPTHLIKTRGQQVTLRCSSQSGHNTVSWYQQALGQGPQFIFQYYREEENGRGNFPPRFSGLQFPNYSSELNVNALELDDSALYLCASSSAGNTDTQYFGPGTRLTVL.

The rearrangement joins TRBV20-1 to TRBJ1-2; D ambiguous. Germline V lookup: CDR1 DFQATT, CDR2 SNEGSKA (reference sequence). The V end was cut by 7 bases, the J end by 6 bases, with 6 bases between. The CDR3 loop spans 9 amino acids. CDR3 DNA: TGCAGTGGGGCAGATGGCTACACCTTC. It encodes CSGADGYTF.

This clone was found a few times. V is TRBV13 and J is TRBJ1-1; D is uncertain. Germline values: CDR1 PRHDT, CDR2 FYEKMQ (reference sequence). V was clipped by 2 bases and J by 0 bases, with 4 bases between them. The CDR3 spans 13 residues. CDR3 sequence (DNA): TGTGCCAGCAGCTTATACATGAACACTGAAGCTTTCTTT. It specifies CASSLYMNTEAFF.